Below, 21 T cell receptor beta chains from the same sample are listed, as sequenced in a study of blood T cell repertoires in COVID-19. Here immunoSEQ multiplex PCR was the method, and the copy in TCRdb shows in-frame clones only, minus some. The sample yields about 300,000 clones, about nine tenths seen once. Sequenced input: PBMCs or T cells enriched from blood (not recorded which). Receptor source: a man aged 30-40 years who had recovered from COVID-19.

The genes are TRBV5-8 and TRBJ2-7, with a weak D call TRBD1 (7 bases). V shed 3 bases and J shed 4 bases, with 8 bases lying between them. The CDR3 contains 12 residues. Germline CDR1 is SGHTS and CDR2 is YDEGEE. CDR3 sequence: CASSSGGYEQYF. The CDR3 region has the DNA TGTGCCAGCAGCTCAGGGGGGTACGAGCAGTACTTC.

This clone has a count of ten or more. V is TRBV5-1 and J is TRBJ2-4; D unresolved. Germline CDR1 SGHRS, CDR2 YFSETQ. Trimming took 0 bases from V and 1 from J, leaving 11 bases between them. The CDR3 has 16 residues. CDR3: CASSLEATYAKNIQYF. In nucleotides, the CDR3 is TGCGCCAGCAGCTTGGAAGCCACCTACGCCAAAAACATTCAGTACTTC.

The chain employs TRBV24-1 and TRBJ2-2; 8 nucleotides line up with TRBD2. Per the germline V gene, CDR1 is KGHDR and CDR2 is SFDVKD. CDR3 size: 16 residues. V shed 2 bases and J 2 bases; nucleotides not matched to a gene: 3. The DNA for the CDR3 is TGTGCCACCAGTGATTGGCGGGGGGTCAACACCGGGGAGCTGTTTTTT. This codes for CATSDWRGVNTGELFF.

The chain links TRBV6-5 to TRBJ1-6; a weak D match, TRBD1 (6 bases). The length of the CDR3 is 14 residues. The V end was cut by 0 bases, the J end by 10 bases, with 10 bases between. Germline V CDR1 and CDR2: MNHEY, SVGAGI. The CDR3 DNA reads TGTGCCAGCAGTTACTCCGCAGGGGAATCACCCCTCCACTTT. Translation: CASSYSAGESPLHF.

The rearrangement links TRBV5-1 to TRBJ2-5; D is uncertain. This CDR3 comprises 13 residues. The germline gives CDR1 SGHRS, CDR2 YFSETQ. V was pared by 0 bases and J by 2 bases, with 5 bases between. The DNA for the CDR3 is TGCGCCAGCAGCTTGGCATTTCAAGAGACCCAGTACTTC. Amino acid sequence: CASSLAFQETQYF.

The J gene is TRBJ1-5, the V gene TRBV7-9, with D possibly being TRBD1 (6 bases). The germline V gene encodes CDR1 SEHNR and CDR2 FQNEAQ (reference sequence). The CDR3 length is 15 residues. The ends were cut back, 5 bases at V and 6 bases at J, with 17 bases in the middle. The CDR3 is CASSVGGPVGQPQHF. The CDR3 DNA reads TGTGCCAGCAGCGTGGGGGGGCCGGTTGGTCAGCCCCAGCATTTT.

The rearrangement uses TRBV2 and TRBJ2-7, with 7 nucleotides matching TRBD1. V shed 11 bases, J shed 0 bases, and the junction held 10 bases outside the gene matches. Germline CDR1 and CDR2: SNHLY and FYNNEI. This CDR3 comprises 14 residues. The CDR3, as DNA: TGTGCCGGAAAAAGACAGGGCAGCTCCTACGAGCAGTACTTC. Residues: CAGKRQGSSYEQYF. Full variable domain (outside the CDR3, taken from reference TRBV2 and TRBJ2-7): EPEVTQTPSHQVTQMGQEVILRCVPISNHLYFYWYRQILGQKVEFLVSFYNNEISEKSEIFDDQFSVERPDGSNFTLKIRSTKLEDSAMYFCAGKRQGSSYEQYFGPGTRLTVT.

This chain links TRBV7-2 with TRBJ1-2, with 7 nucleotides matching TRBD1. Germline-derived CDR1 and CDR2 are SGHTA and FQGNSA. This CDR3 is built from 13 residues. V shed 5 bases and J 4 bases; nucleotides not matched to a gene: 4. CDR3: CASSRQGSYGYTF. DNA for the CDR3: TGTGCCAGCAGCCGACAGGGCTCCTATGGCTACACCTTC.

The chain joins TRBV5-1 to TRBJ1-2, with D perhaps TRBD1 (6 bases). Looked up from germline, CDR1 is SGHRS and CDR2 is YFSETQ. With 1 base removed from V and 6 bases from J, the gap between germline ends came to 10 bases. The CDR3 covers 13 residues. Written as DNA, the CDR3 is TGCGCCAGCAGCTTGACAGGGTCGGATGGCTACACCTTC. This encodes CASSLTGSDGYTF.

The sample holds many counts of this clone. The chain has TRBV5-4 and TRBJ2-5; D is possibly TRBD2 (6 bases). Germline CDR1 is SGHNT and CDR2 is YYREEE (reference sequence). This CDR3 contains 13 residues. Trimming shortened V by 7 bases and J by 1 base, and 11 bases separated the two germline ends. CDR3 nucleotide sequence: TGTGCCAGCGGAGGGGACCTCCAAGAGACCCAGTACTTC. Amino acid sequence: CASGGDLQETQYF.

The CDR3 nucleotides are TGCGCCAGCAGCAAAGAGGCGGTCAACACTGAAGCTTTCTTT. Its protein product is CASSKEAVNTEAFF. The rearrangement joins TRBV5-1 to TRBJ1-1; D unclear. V was pared by 4 bases and J by 2 bases, with 12 bases between. There are 14 residues in the CDR3. Per the germline V gene, CDR1 is SGHRS and CDR2 is YFSETQ.

V and J are TRBV15 and TRBJ2-2, with D uncertain. The germline CDR1 and CDR2 sequences are LNHNV and YYDKDF (reference sequence). The V end lost 5 bases, the J end lost 1 base, and 8 bases lay between the germline ends. The CDR3 consists of 14 residues. CDR3 in DNA: TGTGCCACCAGCGTCACTCGGAACACCGGGGAGCTGTTTTTT. Encoded protein: CATSVTRNTGELFF.

The chain has TRBV2 and TRBJ2-1, with 13 bases identical to TRBD2. The J segment lost 4 bases and the V segment lost 5 bases, leaving 5 bases of the junction unmatched. Germline V CDR1 and CDR2: SNHLY, FYNNEI. The CDR3 is 16 residues long. CDR3 sequence (DNA): TGTGCCAGCAGTCCACGACTAGCGGGGGGTTACAATGAGCAGTTCTTC. This encodes CASSPRLAGGYNEQFF.

In regard to this clone: This specimen includes other DNA sequences encoding the same CDR3. The CDR3 reads CASSIGGNEQYF. The CDR3, as DNA: TGTGCCAGTAGTATCGGGGGGAACGAGCAGTACTTC. V is TRBV19 and J is TRBJ2-7; 7 bases fit TRBD2. This CDR3 spans 12 amino acids. J gave up 5 bases and V 3 bases, and 1 base lay outside the gene matches. Germline CDR1 reads LNHDA; CDR2 reads SQIVND (reference sequence).

The gene calls are TRBV28 and TRBJ2-7; unclear D gene. The V and J ends lost 1 base and 3 bases respectively, with 7 bases between them. Germline loops: CDR1 MDHEN, CDR2 SYDVKM. The CDR3 runs 13 residues. The CDR3 DNA reads as TGTGCCAGCAGTTTATCTCCCCTCTACGAGCAGTACTTC. This translates into CASSLSPLYEQYF.

The chain has TRBV28 and TRBJ2-2, with 7 nucleotides matching TRBD1. Germline lookup yields CDR1 MDHEN and CDR2 SYDVKM. CDR3 length: 16 amino acids. V shed 3 bases and J 3 bases; nucleotides not matched to a gene: 7. CDR3 nucleotide sequence: TGTGCCAGCAGTTTTCGGACAGGATCTTACACCGGGGAGCTGTTTTTT. It is translated as CASSFRTGSYTGELFF.

The chain carries TRBV5-1 and TRBJ2-1, with 8 bases lining up with TRBD2. CDR3 length: 15 amino acids. Germline-derived CDR1 and CDR2 are SGHRS and YFSETQ. The V segment lost 5 bases and the J segment 5 bases; nucleotides outside the gene matches: 9. In DNA, the CDR3 is TGCGCCAGCAGTACCCGCGGTAGCGGGGACAATGAGCAGTTCTTC. Its translation: CASSTRGSGDNEQFF.

This clone was seen a few times. The V and J genes are TRBV6-5 and TRBJ2-5; D is perhaps TRBD1 (6 bases). The germline gives CDR1 MNHEY, CDR2 SVGAGI. This CDR3 has 15 residues. V gave up 8 bases and J gave up 4 bases, with 20 bases separating them. The CDR3 loop is CASFKQGMAAETQYF. The CDR3 DNA sequence: TGTGCCAGCTTTAAACAGGGCATGGCGGCAGAGACCCAGTACTTC.

The rearrangement links TRBV6-6 to TRBJ2-2; 7 positions agree with TRBD2. This CDR3 contains 14 residues. After removal of 8 bases from V and 4 bases from J, the junction contained 7 bases not matched to a gene. CDR1 is MNHNY and CDR2 is SVGAGI in the germline V gene (reference sequence). CDR3 in amino acids: CASVGTTPTGELFF. CDR3 nucleotides: TGTGCCAGCGTCGGGACTACGCCCACCGGGGAGCTGTTTTTT.

Concerning this clone itself: This sample also contains other DNA sequences that code for the same CDR3. The rearrangement links TRBV5-1 to TRBJ2-2; weak D call: TRBD1 (6 bases). The CDR3 length is 15 residues. Germline V CDR1 and CDR2: SGHRS, YFSETQ. The germline V and J ends were trimmed by 3 bases and 0 bases, with 9 bases remaining between them. CDR3 sequence: CASSYGQTNTGELFF. The CDR3 region has the DNA TGCGCCAGCAGCTACGGACAGACGAACACCGGGGAGCTGTTTTTT.

CDR3 sequence reads: CASSLDNNRGETQYF. DNA of the CDR3: TGCGCCAGCAGCTTGGATAATAACAGGGGAGAGACCCAGTACTTC. The rearrangement links TRBV5-1 to TRBJ2-5; 7 positions match TRBD1. The V gene end was trimmed by 0 bases and the J gene end by 4 bases; junction bases not matched to a gene: 6. The CDR3 consists of 15 residues. Looked up from germline, CDR1 is SGHRS and CDR2 is YFSETQ. Together with reference TRBV5-1 and TRBJ2-5, the CDR3 gives the full variable domain: KAGVTQTPRYLIKTRGQQVTLSCSPISGHRSVSWYQQTPGQGLQFLFEYFSETQRNKGNFPGRFSGRQFSNSRSEMNVSTLELGDSALYLCASSLDNNRGETQYFGPGTRLLVL.